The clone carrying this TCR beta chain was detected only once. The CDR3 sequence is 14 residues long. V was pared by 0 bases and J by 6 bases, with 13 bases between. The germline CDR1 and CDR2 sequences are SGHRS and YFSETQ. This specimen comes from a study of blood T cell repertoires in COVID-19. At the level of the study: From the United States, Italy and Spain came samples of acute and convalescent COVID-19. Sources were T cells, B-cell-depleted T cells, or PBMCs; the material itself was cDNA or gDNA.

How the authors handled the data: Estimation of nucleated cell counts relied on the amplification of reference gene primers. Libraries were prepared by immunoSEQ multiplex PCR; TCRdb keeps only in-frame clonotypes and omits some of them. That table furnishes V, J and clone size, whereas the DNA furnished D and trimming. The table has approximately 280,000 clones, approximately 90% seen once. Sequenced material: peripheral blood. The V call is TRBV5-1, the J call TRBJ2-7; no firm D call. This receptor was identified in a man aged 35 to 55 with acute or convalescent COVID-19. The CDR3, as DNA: TGCGCCAGCAGCTTGGCACAGTCCCACGCCGAGCAGTACTTC. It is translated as CASSLAQSHAEQYF.